The 13 T cell receptor beta chains below were found in one sample sequenced in a study of blood T cell repertoires in COVID-19. TCRdb keeps only in-frame clones here, not all; method: immunoSEQ multiplex PCR. Among hundreds of thousands of clones listed, approximately 92% were seen once. Material: PBMCs or T cells enriched from blood (not recorded which). Receptor source: a man between 18 and 29 years old who had recovered from COVID-19.

V is TRBV5-5 and J is TRBJ2-3; D gene ambiguous. This CDR3 has 15 amino acids. Trimming took off 4 bases at V and 0 bases at J, with 12 bases between the two ends. CDR1 and CDR2 (germline): SGHKS, YYEKEE (reference sequence). The CDR3 coding sequence is TGTGCCAGCAGCGATAGTTCTTTTAGCACAGATACGCAGTATTTT. Its protein is CASSDSSFSTDTQYF.

The chain has TRBV28 and TRBJ1-2; weak D call: TRBD1 (5 bases). Germline values: CDR1 MDHEN, CDR2 SYDVKM. Deletions cut 2 bases from V and 4 bases from J, with 14 bases between. This CDR3 comprises 15 residues. DNA of the CDR3: TGTGCCAGCAGTTTAGCTCCCCGGGGGGGCTATGGCTACACCTTC. Protein product: CASSLAPRGGYGYTF.

The chain carries TRBV19 and TRBJ1-5; D possibly corresponds to TRBD1 (6 bases). The ends were cut back, 7 bases at V and 9 bases at J, with 19 bases in the middle. The CDR3 has 14 residues. CDR1 LNHDA and CDR2 SQIVND come from the germline V gene (reference sequence). CDR3 nucleotides: TGTGCCAGTATTCCGGAACAGGGTCGGGGGCCCCAGCATTTT. This codes for CASIPEQGRGPQHF.

The CDR3 reads CASSPPAGLYNEQFF. The CDR3 nucleotides are TGTGCCAGCTCACCACCGGCGGGGCTTTACAATGAGCAGTTCTTC. This chain connects TRBV18 to TRBJ2-1; tentatively, D is TRBD2 (6 bases). V was trimmed by 0 bases and J by 4 bases, leaving 10 bases between them. Germline values: CDR1 KGHSH, CDR2 LQKENI. The CDR3 has 15 residues.

The chain uses TRBV9 and TRBJ2-1; TRBD2 aligns across 11 bases. CDR3 length equals 15 residues. Germline V gives CDR1 SGDLS, CDR2 YYNGEE. The J segment lost 7 bases and the V segment lost 2 bases, leaving 5 bases of the junction unmatched. The CDR3 here is CASSVGSGRANEQFF. Here the CDR3 DNA reads TGTGCCAGCAGCGTTGGTAGCGGGAGGGCAAATGAGCAGTTCTTC.

In nucleotides, the CDR3 is TGCAGTGCGCAGGGGAATGAGCAGTTCTTC. It specifies CSAQGNEQFF. The chain joins TRBV20-1 to TRBJ2-1; tentative D call: TRBD1 (6 bases). V was pared by 6 bases and J by 7 bases, with 7 bases between. The CDR3 loop spans 10 amino acids. Germline V gene sequence: CDR1 DFQATT, CDR2 SNEGSKA (reference sequence).

This clone has just a few counts. The chain employs TRBV10-3 and TRBJ2-2; maybe TRBD1 (6 bases). The CDR3 length is 13 residues. CDR1 is ENHRY and CDR2 is SYGVKD in the germline V gene. The V gene lost 10 bases and the J gene lost 7 bases, with 16 bases spanning the gap. CDR3 protein: CATTLQGNGELFF. CDR3 nucleotide sequence: TGTGCCACCACCTTACAGGGTAACGGGGAGCTGTTTTTT.

The rearrangement joins TRBV24-1 to TRBJ1-5; 7 bases are shared with TRBD1. The ends lost 6 bases at V and 1 base at J; junction bases unmatched: 2. CDR3 length: 14 amino acids. Germline CDR1 is KGHDR and CDR2 is SFDVKD. The CDR3 bases are TGTGCCACCAGTTCACAGGGGAGCAATCAGCCCCAGCATTTT. Protein product: CATSSQGSNQPQHF.

V and J are TRBV9 and TRBJ2-7; 7 bases are a match to TRBD1. In germline, CDR1 is SGDLS, CDR2 YYNGEE. With 0 bases clipped from V and 1 base from J, the junction kept 7 bases outside the gene matches. The CDR3 has 16 amino acids. The DNA of the CDR3 is TGTGCCAGCAGCGTAGGGGGGCAGGGGGTTTCCTACGAGCAGTACTTC. Protein: CASSVGGQGVSYEQYF.

The rearrangement links TRBV9 to TRBJ1-4; D not certain. Germline values: CDR1 SGDLS, CDR2 YYNGEE. The CDR3 consists of 13 residues. Trimming shortened V by 4 bases and J by 2 bases, and 6 bases separated the two germline ends. The CDR3 sequence is CASSPGTNEKLFF. CDR3 nucleotides: TGTGCCAGCAGCCCGGGGACTAATGAAAAACTGTTTTTT.

The chain links TRBV19 to TRBJ2-7; a possible D gene is TRBD2 (5 bases). The CDR3 spans 12 residues. V dropped 5 bases and J dropped 6 bases, with 11 bases sitting between them. Germline CDR1 LNHDA, CDR2 SQIVND (reference sequence). CDR3 DNA sequence: TGTGCCAGTAGTCCCGTTGCGGGCGAGCAGTACTTC. This gives the protein CASSPVAGEQYF.

The chain uses TRBV5-5 and TRBJ1-2, with 7 bases that match TRBD1. CDR3 length equals 17 residues. CDR1 is SGHKS and CDR2 is YYEKEE in the germline V gene (reference sequence). V lost 0 bases to trimming and J lost 2 bases; unmatched junction nucleotides: 10. The CDR3 DNA follows: TGTGCCAGCAGCTTGGAGGTTGCAGGGGGGTTGAACTATGGCTACACCTTC. Residues: CASSLEVAGGLNYGYTF.

The chain links TRBV24-1 to TRBJ2-7; D remains unclear. Germline V CDR1 and CDR2: KGHDR, SFDVKD. Trimming removed 2 bases from V and 3 bases from J, with 7 bases in between. This CDR3 is built from 13 residues. The CDR3 sequence is CATSDSVSYEQYF. CDR3 DNA: TGTGCCACCAGTGATTCCGTTAGCTACGAGCAGTACTTC.